A selection of T cell receptor beta chains follows, all from one sample in a study of blood T cell repertoires in COVID-19. Clones were read by immunoSEQ multiplex PCR, and TCRdb kept only the in-frame ones, dropping some. The data show roughly 300,000 clones, with around 81% seen just once and about 2.9% held by the top ten. The sequencing input was peripheral blood. The source of these receptors is a woman aged 60 to 75 with active or convalescent COVID-19. The CDR3 runs from the conserved cysteine through the conserved F or W. D genes are given only for firm matches. Expanded clones get a size class; other rows say once, few or many, or leave the size out.

CDR3	DNA	size	V	J	D
CASSFGQGVTEAFF	TGTGCCAGCAGTTTCGGACAGGGGGTTACTGAAGCTTTCTTT	-	TRBV27	TRBJ1-1	TRBD1
CASSLVSGGVQETQYF	TGCGCCAGCAGCTTAGTGTCAGGAGGGGTTCAAGAGACCCAGTACTTC	-	TRBV5-1	TRBJ2-5	-
CASTLGSGDRGYGYTF	TGTGCCAGCACCCTTGGGTCAGGGGACAGGGGCTATGGCTACACCTTC	-	TRBV11-2	TRBJ1-2	TRBD1
CASSQDRESGYTF	TGTGCCAGTAGTCAGGACAGAGAGTCCGGCTACACCTTC	-	TRBV19	TRBJ1-2	-
CATRLRGGQFSEQFF	TGTGCCACCCGTTTGAGAGGGGGTCAGTTTAGTGAGCAGTTCTTC	-	TRBV2	TRBJ2-1	-
CASSQVNRGRNYGYTF	TGCGCCAGCAGCCAAGTTAACAGGGGAAGAAACTATGGCTACACCTTC	-	TRBV4-1	TRBJ1-2	TRBD1
CATQGSANTEAFF	TGTGCCACCCAGGGGAGTGCGAACACTGAAGCTTTCTTT	-	TRBV24-1	TRBJ1-1	-
CASRGTALIEHGYTF	TGTGCCAGCAGGGGGACAGCCCTGATCGAGCATGGCTACACCTTC	-	TRBV5-4	TRBJ1-2	TRBD1
CASSPNGGDDTEAFF	TGTGCCAGCAGCCCTAATGGGGGGGATGACACTGAAGCTTTCTTT	-	TRBV5-6	TRBJ1-1	-
CASSTFTGGYTF	TGTGCCAGTAGTACATTCACAGGGGGCTACACCTTC	-	TRBV19	TRBJ1-2	-
CASSLKVGAAYEQYF	TGTGCCAGCAGTTTAAAGGTGGGGGCAGCCTACGAGCAGTACTTC	-	TRBV27	TRBJ2-7	-
CASTPQGRNTEAFF	TGTGCCAGTACCCCACAGGGTAGGAACACTGAAGCTTTCTTT	-	TRBV19	TRBJ1-1	-
CASSVDPGGGAWEQYF	TGTGCCAGCAGCGTAGATCCTGGCGGGGGGGCGTGGGAGCAGTACTTC	-	TRBV9	TRBJ2-7	TRBD2
CASSETNDYQETQYF	TGTGCCAGCAGTGAAACCAATGACTACCAAGAGACCCAGTACTTC	-	TRBV6-1	TRBJ2-5	-
CASSLTGGGPVGTEAFF	TGTGCCAGCAGCTTGACAGGGGGCGGGCCCGTGGGCACTGAAGCTTTCTTT	-	TRBV5-4	TRBJ1-1	TRBD1
CASSVGARVGYEQYF	TGTGCCAGCAGCGTGGGTGCCAGGGTCGGGTACGAGCAGTACTTC	-	TRBV9	TRBJ2-7	-
CASSQGSGISQPQHF	TGCGCCAGCAGCCAAGGATCCGGGATAAGTCAGCCCCAGCATTTT	-	TRBV4-3	TRBJ1-5	-
CASSEEASGGYEQYF	TGTGCCAGCAGTGAAGAGGCTAGCGGGGGATACGAGCAGTACTTC	-	TRBV6-1	TRBJ2-7	TRBD2
CASSRRGGADTEAFF	TGTGCCAGCAGCCGCCGAGGGGGCGCGGACACTGAAGCTTTCTTT	-	TRBV7-2	TRBJ1-1	TRBD1
CASSALAGGTDTQYF	TGTGCCAGCAGTGCCCTAGCGGGAGGCACAGATACGCAGTATTTT	-	TRBV2	TRBJ2-3	TRBD2
CASSRTGGRETQYF	TGTGCCAGCAGCCGAACAGGGGGCCGAGAGACCCAGTACTTC	-	TRBV14	TRBJ2-5	TRBD1
CASSETGDRSGNTIYF	TGTGCCAGCAGCGAAACAGGCGACCGCTCTGGAAACACCATATATTTT	-	TRBV9	TRBJ1-3	-
CASRFTGSPQNIQYF	TGTGCCAGTAGGTTCACAGGGTCGCCCCAAAACATTCAGTACTTC	-	TRBV19	TRBJ2-4	-
CASSSRQSANYGYTF	TGTGCCAGCAGCTCCCGACAGAGCGCTAACTATGGCTACACCTTC	-	TRBV5-6	TRBJ1-2	-
CASSLGGGGRTQYF	TGCGCCAGCAGCTTGGGAGGAGGAGGGCGGACCCAGTACTTC	-	TRBV5-1	TRBJ2-5	-
CASSTPGQGSPVLRNSQRGYTF	TGTGCCAGTAGTACCCCGGGACAGGGTTCTCCCGTTCTTCGAAACTCCCAGCGTGGCTACACCTTC	-	TRBV19	TRBJ1-2	TRBD1
CASSLVVRGFFSQPQHF	TGTGCCAGCAGCTTGGTGGTCAGGGGCTTTTTCTCTCAGCCCCAGCATTTT	-	TRBV5-8	TRBJ1-5	-
CASSGTGGFGYTF	TGCGCCAGCAGTGGGACAGGGGGCTTTGGCTACACCTTC	-	TRBV10-1	TRBJ1-2	TRBD1
CASSLDRYQETQYF	TGTGCCAGCAGCTTAGACAGGTACCAAGAGACCCAGTACTTC	-	TRBV11-3	TRBJ2-5	-
CASSPGGPQHF	TGTGCCAGTAGTCCCGGCGGACCCCAGCATTTT	many	TRBV19	TRBJ1-5	-
CASSTAGPYNEQFF	TGTGCCAGTAGTACAGCGGGACCCTACAATGAGCAGTTCTTC	-	TRBV19	TRBJ2-1	TRBD2
CASSLRASSYNSPLHF	TGTGCCAGCAGCTTGCGGGCTAGCTCCTATAATTCACCCCTCCACTTT	-	TRBV11-2	TRBJ1-6	-
CASSLRGTARNSPLHF	TGTGCCAGCAGCTTAAGAGGGACAGCTCGCAATTCACCCCTCCACTTT	-	TRBV7-2	TRBJ1-6	TRBD1
CASSRGPTTNEKLFF	TGCGCCAGCAGCCGAGGGCCAACAACTAATGAAAAACTGTTTTTT	-	TRBV4-3	TRBJ1-4	-
CASSVGSGSSYNEQFF	TGCGCCAGCAGTGTAGGGTCGGGGAGCTCCTACAATGAGCAGTTCTTC	-	TRBV10-1	TRBJ2-1	-
CASSLDPGVSYEQYF	TGTGCCAGCAGCTTAGATCCGGGGGTATCCTACGAGCAGTACTTC	-	TRBV7-2	TRBJ2-7	-
CASSVSNTEAFF	TGTGCCAGTAGCGTGTCGAACACTGAAGCTTTCTTT	-	TRBV19	TRBJ1-1	-
CATRVAGVRDSPLHF	TGTGCCACCAGAGTCGCGGGTGTACGAGATTCACCCCTCCACTTT	-	TRBV19	TRBJ1-6	-
CASSPPGTGGARGGQPQHF	TGTGCCAGCTCACCACCCGGGACAGGGGGCGCGAGGGGGGGTCAGCCCCAGCATTTT	-	TRBV18	TRBJ1-5	TRBD1
CASSLPNRGRQETQYF	TGTGCCAGCAGTTTACCGAACAGGGGGCGCCAAGAGACCCAGTACTTC	-	TRBV28	TRBJ2-5	TRBD1
CASSRGAPETQYF	TGTGCCAGCAGCCGGGGGGCGCCCGAGACCCAGTACTTC	once	TRBV6-5	TRBJ2-5	-
CASSYAARTQYF	TGTGCCAGCAGTTACGCGGCAAGGACGCAGTATTTT	-	TRBV6-2/TRBV6-3	TRBJ2-3	-